This T cell receptor (beta chain) derives from a study of CD8+ T cells in alopecia areata. At the level of the study: Patients in the treated group were given tofacitinib by mouth, 5 to 10 mg twice a day. Study-wide findings and caveats: Tofacitinib significantly lowered scalp clonality and expanded CD8+ clones among the top 100. The study found that many expanded lesional clones persisted in scalp and blood during tofacitinib.

Treatment of the sample: oral pan-JAK inhibitor, 5-10 mg twice daily. T lymphocytes (CD4+ and CD8+) were sorted from PBMCs. A remark on this clone: Its antigen is still unknown.

Extracted RNA was reverse transcribed, and the resulting cDNA served as sequencing template. The assay was immunoSEQ multiplex PCR, and TCRdb's table has in-frame clones only and misses some. Here the sample spans 110,000 or so clones, less than 60% being singletons. The clonotype originates from a human donor with alopecia areata. Sample: CD4+ T cells sorted from blood, taken at week 24, from a patient treated with tofacitinib.

The CDR3 here is CASSFQAGTEAFF. As DNA, the CDR3 is TGTGCCAGCAGCTTCCAAGCCGGGACAGAAGCTTTCTTT. The chain recombines TRBV11-2 with TRBJ1-1; the D gene is possibly TRBD1 (6 bases). The CDR3 is 13 residues long. Trimming removed 3 bases from V and 8 bases from J, with 13 bases in between. CDR1 and CDR2 (germline): SGHAT, FQNNGV.